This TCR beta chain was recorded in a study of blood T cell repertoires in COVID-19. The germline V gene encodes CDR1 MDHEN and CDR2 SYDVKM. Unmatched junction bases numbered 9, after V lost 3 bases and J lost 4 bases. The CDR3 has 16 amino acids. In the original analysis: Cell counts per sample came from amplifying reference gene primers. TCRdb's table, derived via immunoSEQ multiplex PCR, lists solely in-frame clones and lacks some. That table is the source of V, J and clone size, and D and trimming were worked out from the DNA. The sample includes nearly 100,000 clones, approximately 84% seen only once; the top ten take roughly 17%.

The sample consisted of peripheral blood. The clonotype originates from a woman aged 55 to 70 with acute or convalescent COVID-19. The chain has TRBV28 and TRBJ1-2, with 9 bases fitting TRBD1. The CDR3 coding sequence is TGTGCCAGCAGTTTGCCGGGACAGGGTTACAGCTATGGCTACACCTTC. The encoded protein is CASSLPGQGYSYGYTF.